Following are 14 T cell receptor beta chains from one sample sequenced in a study of blood T cell repertoires in COVID-19. TCRdb's copy holds only in-frame clones and misses some; the assay was immunoSEQ multiplex PCR. The sample carries around 120,000 clones, approximately 83% recorded once. Input material: peripheral blood. All receptors derive from an elderly man with acute or convalescent COVID-19.

This clone showed up just a few times. The chain combines TRBV6-2 or TRBV6-3 with TRBJ2-5; 12 bases agree with TRBD2. Germline V gene data show CDR1 as MNHEY and CDR2 as SVGEGT. The V segment lost 5 bases and the J segment 4 bases; nucleotides outside the gene matches: 5. CDR3 length: 15 residues. For the CDR3, the DNA is TGTGCCAGCAGTCGGACTAGCGGGGTTGGAGAGACCCAGTACTTC. Amino acid sequence: CASSRTSGVGETQYF.

For the CDR3, the DNA is TGTGCCAGCAGCGCGGGGGGGGCCAACAATGAAAAACTGTTTTTT. This sequence encodes CASSAGGANNEKLFF. The rearrangement uses TRBV7-8 and TRBJ1-4; D possibly corresponds to TRBD1 (6 bases). Between the trimmed V and J ends, which lost 5 bases and 5 bases, there was a span of 15 bases. The CDR3 is made up of 15 amino acids. The germline gives CDR1 SGHVS, CDR2 FQNEAQ. Filled out from reference TRBV7-8 and TRBJ1-4, the complete variable domain reads GAGVSQSPRYKVAKRGQDVALRCDPISGHVSLFWYQQALGQGPEFLTYFQNEAQLDKSGLPSDRFFAERPEGSVSTLKIQRTQQEDSAVYLCASSAGGANNEKLFFGSGTQLSVL.

The CDR3 DNA reads TGTGCCAGTAGTATAGAAGGGGGCGGTCAGCCCCAGCATTTT. Amino acids: CASSIEGGGQPQHF. The chain recombines TRBV19 with TRBJ1-5; 7 bases agree with TRBD1. The CDR3 length is 14 residues. Unmatched junction bases numbered 2, after V lost 0 bases and J lost 6 bases. CDR1 and CDR2 from the germline V gene are LNHDA and SQIVND (reference sequence).

The V and J genes are TRBV2 and TRBJ1-5; perhaps TRBD1 as D (6 bases). Trimming cost V 6 bases and J 7 bases, with 16 bases left between them. Germline-derived CDR1 and CDR2 are SNHLY and FYNNEI. The CDR3 runs 14 residues. The CDR3 is CASRAYREGQPQHF. CDR3 bases: TGTGCCAGCAGAGCTTACAGGGAGGGCCAGCCCCAGCATTTT.

A few counts support this clone. In the same sample, other DNA sequences code for this CDR3. The rearrangement joins TRBV2 to TRBJ1-1; D possibly corresponds to TRBD1 (5 bases). The V and J ends lost 1 base and 4 bases respectively, with 10 bases between them. Germline CDR1 reads SNHLY; CDR2 reads FYNNEI. The CDR3 runs to 14 residues. Here the CDR3 DNA reads TGTGCCAGCAGTGAAGTACCGGGGGTCACTGAAGCTTTCTTT. This sequence encodes CASSEVPGVTEAFF.

V is TRBV7-9 and J is TRBJ1-1; D is possibly TRBD1 (5 bases). The CDR3 has 14 residues. Germline assignment: CDR1 SEHNR and CDR2 FQNEAQ (reference sequence). V lost 1 base to trimming and J lost 7 bases, with 13 bases between them. This CDR3 is CASSLDLGGNEAFF. The DNA of the CDR3 is TGTGCCAGCAGCTTAGATTTGGGGGGGAATGAAGCTTTCTTT.

The V gene is TRBV23-1, the J gene TRBJ1-5; D uncertain. TRBV23-1 qualifies as an ORF whose function is uncertain. The CDR3 sequence is 16 residues long. Trimming removed 1 base at V and 4 bases at J, with 14 bases between. The CDR3 DNA is TGCGCCAGCAGTCAATTCCGCCCAGAAGAAAATCAGCCCCAGCATTTT. Amino acids: CASSQFRPEENQPQHF.

V and J are TRBV5-4 and TRBJ1-1; D unresolved. The CDR3 is 13 amino acids. Trimming left V 0 bases short and J 7 bases short, with 10 bases between. Looked up from germline, CDR1 is SGHNT and CDR2 is YYREEE (reference sequence). In nucleotides, the CDR3 is TGTGCCAGCAGCTTGGCAGTTAATCTTGAAGCTTTCTTT. Encoded protein: CASSLAVNLEAFF.

V usage is TRBV3-1 (or the pseudogene TRBV3-2) and J usage is TRBJ2-2, with 7 bases identical to TRBD2. Germline values: CDR1 LGHDT, CDR2 YNNKEL (reference sequence). The CDR3 is 15 residues long. Trimming took 6 bases from V and 7 from J; bases not matched to a gene: 11. The CDR3 here is CASSNRDYGIGELFF. The CDR3 DNA is TGTGCCAGCAGTAACCGGGACTATGGGATCGGGGAGCTGTTTTTT.

V usage is TRBV28 and J usage is TRBJ1-2; unclear D gene. Germline CDR1 and CDR2: MDHEN and SYDVKM. CDR3 size: 14 residues. The V gene lost 6 bases and the J gene lost 5 bases, with 16 bases spanning the gap. The CDR3 loop reads CASRAGHSSYGYTF. CDR3 nucleotide sequence: TGTGCCAGCAGAGCGGGTCATAGCTCGTATGGCTACACCTTC.

This rearrangement joins TRBV18 to TRBJ1-3; unclear D gene. Germline CDR1 reads KGHSH; CDR2 reads LQKENI. V gave up 3 bases and J gave up 2 bases, with 8 bases separating them. The CDR3 loop spans 14 amino acids. The CDR3: CASSPGSPGNTIYF. The CDR3 nucleotides are TGTGCCAGCTCACCGGGCTCCCCTGGAAACACCATATATTTT. Based on the CDR3 plus reference TRBV18 and TRBJ1-3, the full variable domain is NAGVMQNPRHLVRRRGQEARLRCSPMKGHSHVYWYRQLPEEGLKFMVYLQKENIIDESGMPKERFSAEFPKEGPSILRIQQVVRGDSAAYFCASSPGSPGNTIYFGEGSWLTVV.

The chain combines TRBV6-2 or TRBV6-3 with TRBJ1-1; possible D gene TRBD1, 6 bases. The CDR3 is 15 amino acids. The germline V and J ends were trimmed by 4 bases and 6 bases, with 18 bases remaining between them. Germline V gene lookup returns CDR1 MNHEY and CDR2 SVGEGT. The CDR3 sequence is CASSSRGAGGAEAFF. The CDR3 DNA reads as TGTGCCAGCAGTTCCCGGGGGGCTGGGGGCGCTGAAGCTTTCTTT.

V usage is TRBV7-3 and J usage is TRBJ2-1; D gene uncertain. In germline, CDR1 is SGHTA, CDR2 FQGTGA. The CDR3 has 13 amino acids. Trimming removed 4 bases from V and 0 bases from J, with 4 bases in between. CDR3 DNA: TGTGCCAGCAGCTCGAGCTCCTACAATGAGCAGTTCTTC. It is translated as CASSSSSYNEQFF.

The rearrangement links TRBV6-5 to TRBJ1-5; TRBD1 is a possible D gene (6 bases). V lost 4 bases and J lost 5, with 9 bases in between. Per the germline V gene, CDR1 is MNHEY and CDR2 is SVGAGI. This CDR3 is 13 amino acids long. The CDR3 loop is CASSLQGDQPQHF. CDR3 in DNA: TGTGCCAGCAGTTTACAGGGAGATCAGCCCCAGCATTTT.